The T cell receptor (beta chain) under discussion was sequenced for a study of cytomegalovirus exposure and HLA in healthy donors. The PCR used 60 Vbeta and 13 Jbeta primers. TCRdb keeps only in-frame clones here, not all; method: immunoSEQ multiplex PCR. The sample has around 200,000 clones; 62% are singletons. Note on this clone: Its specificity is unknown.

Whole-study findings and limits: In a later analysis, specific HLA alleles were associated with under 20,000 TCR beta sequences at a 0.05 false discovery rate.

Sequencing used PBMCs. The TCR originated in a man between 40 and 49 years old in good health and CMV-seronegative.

The DNA for the CDR3 is TGTGCCAGCAGCCCTACCGGGACAGGGGGCCGTTACGAGCAGTACTTC. Amino acid sequence: CASSPTGTGGRYEQYF. The chain recombines TRBV7-9 with TRBJ2-7; 12 bases align to TRBD1. The CDR3 consists of 16 residues. V gave up 5 bases and J gave up 4 bases; unmatched junction bases: 9. Germline V lookup: CDR1 SEHNR, CDR2 FQNEAQ (reference sequence).